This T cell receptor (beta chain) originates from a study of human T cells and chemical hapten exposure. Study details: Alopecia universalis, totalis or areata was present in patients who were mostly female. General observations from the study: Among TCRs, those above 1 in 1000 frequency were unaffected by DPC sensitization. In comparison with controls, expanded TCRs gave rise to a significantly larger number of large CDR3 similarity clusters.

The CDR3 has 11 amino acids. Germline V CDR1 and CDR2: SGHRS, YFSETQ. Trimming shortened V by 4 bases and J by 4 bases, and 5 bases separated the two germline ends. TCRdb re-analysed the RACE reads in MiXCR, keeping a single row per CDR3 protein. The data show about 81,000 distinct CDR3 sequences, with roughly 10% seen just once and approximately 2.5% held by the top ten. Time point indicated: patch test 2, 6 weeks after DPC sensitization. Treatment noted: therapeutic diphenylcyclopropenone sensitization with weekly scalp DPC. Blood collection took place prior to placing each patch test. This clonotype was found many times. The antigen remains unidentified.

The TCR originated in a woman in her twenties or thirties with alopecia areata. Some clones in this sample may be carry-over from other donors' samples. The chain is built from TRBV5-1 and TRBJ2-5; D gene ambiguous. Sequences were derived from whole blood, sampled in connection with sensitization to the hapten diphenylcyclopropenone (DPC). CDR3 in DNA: TGCGCCAGCAGCATCGCAGAGACCCAGTACTTC. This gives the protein CASSIAETQYF. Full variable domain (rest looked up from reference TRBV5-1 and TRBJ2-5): KAGVTQTPRYLIKTRGQQVTLSCSPISGHRSVSWYQQTPGQGLQFLFEYFSETQRNKGNFPGRFSGRQFSNSRSEMNVSTLELGDSALYLCASSIAETQYFGPGTRLLVL.